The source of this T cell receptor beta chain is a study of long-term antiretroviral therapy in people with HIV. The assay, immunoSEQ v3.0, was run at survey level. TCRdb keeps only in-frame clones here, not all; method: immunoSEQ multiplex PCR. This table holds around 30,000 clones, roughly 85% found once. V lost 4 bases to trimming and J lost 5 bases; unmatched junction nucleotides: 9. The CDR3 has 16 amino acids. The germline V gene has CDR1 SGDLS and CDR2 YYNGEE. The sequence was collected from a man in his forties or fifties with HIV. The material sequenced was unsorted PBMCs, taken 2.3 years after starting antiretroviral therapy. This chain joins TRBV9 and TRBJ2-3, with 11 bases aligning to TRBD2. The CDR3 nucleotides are TGTGCCAGCAGCACCCTAGCGGGAGGAGAGAGAGATACGCAGTATTTT. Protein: CASSTLAGGERDTQYF.